This TCR beta chain was identified during a study of T cell changes during pregnancy in multiple sclerosis. The protocol was immunoSEQ multiplex PCR, while the TCRdb copy is restricted to in-frame clones and leaves out a portion. The sample has around 70,000 clones; 85% to 95% are singletons. CDR3 length: 14 amino acids. The ends were cut back, 0 bases at V and 1 base at J, with 8 bases in the middle. Germline V lookup: CDR1 SGHRS, CDR2 YFSETQ. The rearrangement links TRBV5-1 to TRBJ2-7; D may be TRBD2 (6 bases). Specimen: peripheral blood, collected before pregnancy. The clonotype was recovered from a female donor with multiple sclerosis, enrolled in a pregnancy study. The CDR3 DNA is TGCGCCAGCAGCTTGGCCGGGAGTTCCTACGAGCAGTACTTC. This gives the protein CASSLAGSSYEQYF.